Following are 7 T cell receptor beta chains from one sample sequenced in a study of beta chain features in type 1 diabetes. What was sequenced were expressed TCRB transcripts, since all of the isolated RNA had been reverse transcribed. The data were produced by immunoSEQ multiplex PCR, yet TCRdb's version contains in-frame clones alone and is incomplete. The sample holds hundreds of thousands of clones; roughly a sixth are singletons and the top ten take around 0.1%. The sample consisted of naive CD4+ T cells from blood. The receptors stem from a man aged 18 to 30 in good health.

V is TRBV5-4 and J is TRBJ1-6; a possible D gene is TRBD1 (5 bases). Trimming shortened V by 1 base and J by 4 bases, and 15 bases separated the two germline ends. CDR3 length equals 17 residues. The germline V gene has CDR1 SGHNT and CDR2 YYREEE (reference sequence). In nucleotides, the CDR3 is TGTGCCAGCAGCTTGATGGGACTAGCCTTATATAATTCACCCCTCCACTTT. Its translation: CASSLMGLALYNSPLHF.

This chain uses TRBV2 with TRBJ1-5; 8 nucleotides align to TRBD1. The V segment lost 6 bases and the J segment 1 base; nucleotides outside the gene matches: 5. The germline gives CDR1 SNHLY, CDR2 FYNNEI. The CDR3 sequence is 15 residues long. In nucleotides, the CDR3 is TGTGCCAGCAGAGAGGACAGGGCGAGCAATCAGCCCCAGCATTTT. Its translation is CASREDRASNQPQHF.

As for this clone: Other DNA sequences in this specimen translate into the identical CDR3. The chain carries TRBV4-3 and TRBJ2-5, with D unresolved. V was cut by 0 bases and J by 5 bases, with 4 bases left in between. Germline V gene lookup returns CDR1 LGHNA and CDR2 YSLEER. This CDR3 is built from 12 residues. In DNA form, the CDR3 reads TGCGCCAGCAGCCAAGAAGGGGAGACCCAGTACTTC. Its translation is CASSQEGETQYF.

This clone was seen many times. The genes are TRBV23-1 and TRBJ1-3; 7 bases fit TRBD1. TRBV23-1 is given ORF status, its function remaining uncertain. The CDR3 consists of 16 residues. The V segment lost 4 bases and the J segment 5 bases; nucleotides outside the gene matches: 11. DNA of the CDR3: TGCGCCAGCAGTCGATCGGGACAGCCACCTCGAAACACCATATATTTT. This sequence encodes CASSRSGQPPRNTIYF.

This clone was detected only a few times. At the DNA level, this CDR3 is encoded by other sequences in the same sample as well. This sequence joins TRBV6-5 and TRBJ1-2; no firm D call. CDR3 length equals 12 residues. CDR1 and CDR2 (germline): MNHEY, SVGAGI. Trimming left V 5 bases short and J 2 bases short, with 6 bases between. CDR3 in amino acids: CASSRGNYGYTF. CDR3 in DNA: TGTGCCAGCAGTCGAGGAAACTATGGCTACACCTTC.

The CDR3: CSVEWGQLTDTQYF. The CDR3 DNA sequence: TGCAGCGTTGAGTGGGGGCAGCTCACAGATACGCAGTATTTT. The V call is TRBV29-1, the J call TRBJ2-3; a possible D gene is TRBD1 (6 bases). Trimming removed 3 bases at V and 2 bases at J, with 12 bases between. Germline CDR1 reads SQVTM; CDR2 reads ANQGSEA. The CDR3 covers 14 residues.

Notes on this clone: Other DNA sequences within the sample encode an identical CDR3. This chain connects TRBV28 to TRBJ2-7; 9 bases map to TRBD1. The CDR3 runs 14 residues. The germline CDR1 and CDR2 sequences are MDHEN and SYDVKM. V shed 6 bases and J 1 base; nucleotides not matched to a gene: 4. The CDR3 loop reads CASRLTGGSYEQYF. CDR3 in DNA: TGTGCCAGCAGGTTGACAGGGGGGTCCTACGAGCAGTACTTC.